The rows below give T cell receptor beta chains drawn from one sample of a study of shared clonotypes between healthy human individuals. Libraries were prepared by immunoSEQ multiplex PCR; TCRdb keeps only in-frame clonotypes and omits some of them. The sample lists approximately 2.5 million clones, around nine tenths occurring once. Sequencing was done on a sample of naive CD4+ T cells sorted from blood. Source of these receptors: a young man in good health. Both conserved end residues are part of each CDR3. The D gene is left open where the match is weak. Part of the rows lack a size; the others show once, few, many or a class for expanded clones.

v_gene: TRBV19
abundance: .
d_gene: .
j_gene: TRBJ1-5
CDR3aa: CASSMEGARGQPQHF
CDR3nt: TGTGCCAGTAGTATGGAAGGGGCCCGAGGTCAGCCCCAGCATTTT

v_gene: TRBV2
abundance: .
d_gene: .
j_gene: TRBJ2-2
CDR3aa: CASSGYGELFF
CDR3nt: TGTGCCAGCAGTGGGTACGGGGAGCTGTTTTTT

v_gene: TRBV18
abundance: .
d_gene: .
j_gene: TRBJ1-1
CDR3aa: CASSPGDGVGAEAFF
CDR3nt: TGTGCCAGCTCACCCGGGGATGGGGTCGGGGCTGAAGCTTTCTTT

v_gene: TRBV11-2
abundance: .
d_gene: TRBD1
j_gene: TRBJ2-3
CDR3aa: CASSRRRDRAVTDTQYF
CDR3nt: TGTGCCAGCAGCCGACGCCGGGACAGGGCAGTGACAGATACGCAGTATTTT

v_gene: TRBV6-1
abundance: .
d_gene: .
j_gene: TRBJ1-4
CDR3aa: CASSGSGRGEKLFF
CDR3nt: TGTGCCAGCAGTGGATCAGGGAGAGGGGAAAAACTGTTTTTT

v_gene: TRBV28
abundance: .
d_gene: TRBD1
j_gene: TRBJ1-2
CDR3aa: CASSFGQGANYGYTF
CDR3nt: TGTGCCAGCAGTTTTGGACAGGGGGCTAACTATGGCTACACCTTC

v_gene: TRBV5-6
abundance: .
d_gene: TRBD1
j_gene: TRBJ2-7
CDR3aa: CASTPWDRGPYEQYF
CDR3nt: TGTGCCAGCACCCCCTGGGACAGGGGGCCCTACGAGCAGTACTTC

v_gene: TRBV19
abundance: few
d_gene: .
j_gene: TRBJ1-6
CDR3aa: CATRQEINSPLHF
CDR3nt: TGTGCCACCAGACAGGAGATCAATTCACCCCTCCACTTT

v_gene: TRBV10-1
abundance: .
d_gene: .
j_gene: TRBJ2-2
CDR3aa: CASTRSGRAGELFF
CDR3nt: TGCGCCAGCACTCGGTCAGGGCGGGCCGGGGAGCTGTTTTTT

v_gene: TRBV27
abundance: once
d_gene: .
j_gene: TRBJ2-3
CDR3aa: CASSLGPVILSTDTQYF
CDR3nt: TGTGCCAGCAGTTTGGGGCCCGTAATCCTTAGCACAGATACGCAGTATTTT

v_gene: TRBV5-4
abundance: .
d_gene: .
j_gene: TRBJ2-5
CDR3aa: CASSFFGVGQETQYF
CDR3nt: TGTGCCAGCAGTTTTTTCGGGGTTGGTCAAGAGACCCAGTACTTC

v_gene: TRBV19
abundance: .
d_gene: .
j_gene: TRBJ2-4
CDR3aa: CASSHGPAGGNIQYF
CDR3nt: TGTGCCAGTTCCCATGGGCCCGCGGGTGGAAACATTCAGTACTTC

v_gene: TRBV5-1
abundance: once
d_gene: TRBD2
j_gene: TRBJ2-7
CDR3aa: CASSLGGLEYEQYF
CDR3nt: TGCGCCAGCAGCTTGGGTGGACTAGAGTACGAGCAGTACTTC

v_gene: TRBV6-5
abundance: .
d_gene: .
j_gene: TRBJ2-3
CDR3aa: CASSYSGRSGDTQYF
CDR3nt: TGTGCCAGCAGTTACTCCGGCAGGAGTGGCGATACGCAGTATTTT

v_gene: TRBV11-2
abundance: once
d_gene: TRBD1
j_gene: TRBJ2-4
CDR3aa: CASSFDRAAIAKNIQYF
CDR3nt: TGTGCCAGCAGCTTTGACAGGGCGGCTATAGCCAAAAACATTCAGTACTTC

v_gene: TRBV7-2
abundance: few
d_gene: .
j_gene: TRBJ2-7
CDR3aa: CASSLVNYEQYF
CDR3nt: TGTGCCAGCAGCTTAGTTAACTACGAGCAGTACTTC

v_gene: TRBV11-3
abundance: .
d_gene: .
j_gene: TRBJ2-5
CDR3aa: CASSFDRTGTQYF
CDR3nt: TGTGCCAGCAGCTTCGACAGGACGGGGACCCAGTACTTC

v_gene: TRBV4-2
abundance: .
d_gene: .
j_gene: TRBJ2-6
CDR3aa: CASSPKLVGANVLTF
CDR3nt: TGTGCCAGCAGCCCCAAACTCGTGGGGGCCAACGTCCTGACTTTC

v_gene: TRBV9
abundance: .
d_gene: .
j_gene: TRBJ1-1
CDR3aa: CASSPGGLVTEAFF
CDR3nt: TGTGCCAGCAGCCCCGGGGGGCTGGTTACTGAAGCTTTCTTT

v_gene: TRBV28
abundance: .
d_gene: .
j_gene: TRBJ2-3
CDR3aa: CASSLKAGSWAFTDTQYF
CDR3nt: TGTGCCAGCAGTCTAAAAGCCGGGAGCTGGGCCTTCACAGATACGCAGTATTTT

v_gene: TRBV5-1
abundance: .
d_gene: .
j_gene: TRBJ1-1
CDR3aa: CASSLMDGTEAFF
CDR3nt: TGCGCCAGCAGCTTAATGGACGGCACTGAAGCTTTCTTT

v_gene: TRBV19
abundance: .
d_gene: .
j_gene: TRBJ2-1
CDR3aa: CASSIELRLGEQFF
CDR3nt: TGTGCCAGTAGTATTGAACTCCGACTAGGGGAGCAGTTCTTC

v_gene: TRBV14
abundance: .
d_gene: TRBD2
j_gene: TRBJ2-7
CDR3aa: CAPIERECYEQYF
CDR3nt: TGTGCCCCTATTGAGCGGGAGTGCTACGAGCAGTACTTC

v_gene: TRBV2
abundance: .
d_gene: .
j_gene: TRBJ2-3
CDR3aa: CASGVSTDTQYF
CDR3nt: TGTGCCAGTGGGGTCAGCACAGATACGCAGTATTTT

v_gene: TRBV2
abundance: .
d_gene: .
j_gene: TRBJ2-7
CDR3aa: CASSLDGLEQYF
CDR3nt: TGTGCCAGCTCCCTTGATGGGCTCGAGCAGTACTTC

v_gene: TRBV6-1
abundance: once
d_gene: TRBD1
j_gene: TRBJ1-2
CDR3aa: CASSGDRGQNSYGYTF
CDR3nt: TGTGCCAGCAGTGGAGACAGGGGGCAGAATTCCTATGGCTACACCTTC

v_gene: TRBV4-1
abundance: .
d_gene: .
j_gene: TRBJ2-7
CDR3aa: CASSQTGGPHEQYF
CDR3nt: TGCGCCAGCAGCCAAACCGGGGGGCCTCACGAGCAGTACTTC

v_gene: TRBV9
abundance: .
d_gene: TRBD2
j_gene: TRBJ2-1
CDR3aa: CASSSRLARNEQFF
CDR3nt: TGTGCCAGCAGCTCCCGACTAGCCCGCAATGAGCAGTTCTTC

v_gene: TRBV2
abundance: once
d_gene: .
j_gene: TRBJ2-3
CDR3aa: CASSELVDTQYF
CDR3nt: TGTGCCAGCAGTGAGCTAGTTGATACGCAGTATTTT

v_gene: TRBV7-2
abundance: .
d_gene: TRBD1
j_gene: TRBJ1-3
CDR3aa: CASSHRDRLLSGNTIYF
CDR3nt: TGTGCCAGCAGCCACCGGGACAGGTTACTCTCTGGAAACACCATATATTTT

v_gene: TRBV11-2
abundance: .
d_gene: .
j_gene: TRBJ2-3
CDR3aa: CASSLEGAPTDTQYF
CDR3nt: TGTGCCAGCAGCTTAGAGGGGGCCCCCACAGATACGCAGTATTTT

v_gene: TRBV6-6
abundance: .
d_gene: .
j_gene: TRBJ1-5
CDR3aa: CASSPGEGQPQHF
CDR3nt: TGTGCCAGCAGTCCTGGGGAGGGGCAGCCCCAGCATTTT

v_gene: TRBV6-5
abundance: .
d_gene: .
j_gene: TRBJ1-1
CDR3aa: CASSYRGGTEAFF
CDR3nt: TGTGCCAGCAGTTACAGGGGAGGCACTGAAGCTTTCTTT

v_gene: TRBV2
abundance: once
d_gene: .
j_gene: TRBJ1-2
CDR3aa: CASNPPGTFGYYGYTF
CDR3nt: TGTGCCAGCAACCCCCCCGGGACGTTTGGATACTATGGCTACACCTTC

v_gene: TRBV27
abundance: .
d_gene: .
j_gene: TRBJ1-2
CDR3aa: CASSLKPSLYGYTF
CDR3nt: TGTGCCAGCAGTTTAAAGCCGTCTCTCTATGGCTACACCTTC

v_gene: TRBV6-6
abundance: .
d_gene: .
j_gene: TRBJ1-1
CDR3aa: CASSYFENTEAFF
CDR3nt: TGTGCCAGCAGTTACTTCGAGAACACTGAAGCTTTCTTT

v_gene: TRBV6-1
abundance: .
d_gene: TRBD2
j_gene: TRBJ2-7
CDR3aa: CASRAGGIGYEQYF
CDR3nt: TGTGCCAGCAGAGCGGGAGGGATTGGCTACGAGCAGTACTTC

v_gene: TRBV28
abundance: .
d_gene: .
j_gene: TRBJ2-5
CDR3aa: CASYRAGETQYF
CDR3nt: TGTGCCAGTTACAGGGCAGGAGAGACCCAGTACTTC

v_gene: TRBV4-3
abundance: .
d_gene: .
j_gene: TRBJ2-3
CDR3aa: CASSQASGATDTQYF
CDR3nt: TGCGCCAGCAGCCAAGCGTCGGGGGCCACAGATACGCAGTATTTT

v_gene: TRBV19
abundance: .
d_gene: .
j_gene: TRBJ1-6
CDR3aa: CASSRGYRGEDSYNSPLHF
CDR3nt: TGTGCCAGTAGTAGAGGCTACAGAGGAGAAGACTCCTATAATTCACCCCTCCACTTT

v_gene: TRBV2
abundance: .
d_gene: TRBD1
j_gene: TRBJ2-2
CDR3aa: CASTGTGAGELFF
CDR3nt: TGTGCCAGCACCGGGACAGGGGCCGGGGAGCTGTTTTTT

v_gene: TRBV5-1
abundance: .
d_gene: TRBD1
j_gene: TRBJ1-6
CDR3aa: CASSVRQGDNSPLHF
CDR3nt: TGCGCCAGCAGCGTTCGACAGGGGGATAATTCACCCCTCCACTTT

v_gene: TRBV5-4
abundance: .
d_gene: TRBD2
j_gene: TRBJ2-1
CDR3aa: CASRLAGGPNEQFF
CDR3nt: TGTGCCAGCAGACTAGCGGGGGGGCCGAATGAGCAGTTCTTC

v_gene: TRBV10-2
abundance: .
d_gene: .
j_gene: TRBJ1-2
CDR3aa: CASSSGPVANYGYTF
CDR3nt: TGCGCCAGCAGCTCAGGACCGGTCGCGAACTATGGCTACACCTTC

v_gene: TRBV5-6
abundance: .
d_gene: .
j_gene: TRBJ2-3
CDR3aa: CASSRGDRTDTQYF
CDR3nt: TGTGCCAGCAGCCGGGGCGACAGGACAGATACGCAGTATTTT

v_gene: TRBV7-2
abundance: .
d_gene: TRBD1
j_gene: TRBJ2-3
CDR3aa: CASTTTPGQGADTQYF
CDR3nt: TGTGCCAGCACCACAACCCCAGGACAGGGGGCAGATACGCAGTATTTT

v_gene: TRBV27
abundance: .
d_gene: TRBD1
j_gene: TRBJ2-5
CDR3aa: CASSSRQGTWETQYF
CDR3nt: TGTGCCAGCAGTTCCCGACAGGGCACGTGGGAGACCCAGTACTTC

v_gene: TRBV25-1
abundance: .
d_gene: .
j_gene: TRBJ2-5
CDR3aa: CASSESSRVRGGTTQYF
CDR3nt: TGTGCCAGCAGTGAAAGCAGTAGGGTTCGGGGTGGGACGACCCAGTACTTC

v_gene: TRBV28
abundance: .
d_gene: .
j_gene: TRBJ1-2
CDR3aa: CASSSPPSGYTF
CDR3nt: TGTGCCAGCAGTTCCCCCCCCAGCGGCTACACCTTC

v_gene: TRBV6-5
abundance: .
d_gene: .
j_gene: TRBJ2-7
CDR3aa: CASSYSLGTGAYEQYF
CDR3nt: TGTGCCAGCAGTTACTCACTCGGAACAGGAGCCTACGAGCAGTACTTC

v_gene: TRBV5-1
abundance: .
d_gene: TRBD1
j_gene: TRBJ1-4
CDR3aa: CASSADRGEKLFF
CDR3nt: TGCGCCAGCAGCGCGGACAGGGGTGAAAAACTGTTTTTT

v_gene: TRBV29-1
abundance: .
d_gene: TRBD1
j_gene: TRBJ2-4
CDR3aa: CSVVLGTVQNIQYF
CDR3nt: TGCAGCGTTGTTTTAGGGACAGTCCAAAACATTCAGTACTTC

v_gene: TRBV7-2
abundance: .
d_gene: TRBD1
j_gene: TRBJ2-3
CDR3aa: CAGSRGLTDTQYF
CDR3nt: TGTGCCGGGAGCAGGGGGCTCACAGATACGCAGTATTTT

v_gene: TRBV7-9
abundance: .
d_gene: TRBD2
j_gene: TRBJ2-3
CDR3aa: CASRKWTSGRFGTDTQYF
CDR3nt: TGTGCCAGCAGGAAGTGGACTAGCGGGAGATTCGGCACAGATACGCAGTATTTT

v_gene: TRBV10-1
abundance: once
d_gene: TRBD1
j_gene: TRBJ2-3
CDR3aa: CASSDPRQGLADTQYF
CDR3nt: TGCGCCAGCAGTGACCCACGACAGGGGTTGGCAGATACGCAGTATTTT

v_gene: TRBV6-4
abundance: .
d_gene: TRBD2
j_gene: TRBJ2-1
CDR3aa: CASRPGTSGDDEQFF
CDR3nt: TGTGCCAGCAGACCCGGGACTAGCGGTGACGATGAGCAGTTCTTC

v_gene: TRBV18
abundance: .
d_gene: .
j_gene: TRBJ2-2
CDR3aa: CASSPLIAGKTPGELFF
CDR3nt: TGTGCCAGCTCACCACTCATCGCGGGCAAGACGCCCGGGGAGCTGTTTTTT

v_gene: TRBV30
abundance: few
d_gene: .
j_gene: TRBJ1-1
CDR3aa: CAWSVNGEAFF
CDR3nt: TGTGCCTGGAGTGTAAACGGGGAAGCTTTCTTT

v_gene: TRBV30
abundance: once
d_gene: TRBD2
j_gene: TRBJ2-7
CDR3aa: CAWSVRSSGSYEQYF
CDR3nt: TGTGCCTGGAGTGTAAGATCTAGCGGGTCCTACGAGCAGTACTTC

v_gene: TRBV7-9
abundance: .
d_gene: .
j_gene: TRBJ2-7
CDR3aa: CASSPGQIYEQYF
CDR3nt: TGTGCCAGCAGCCCCGGACAGATCTACGAGCAGTACTTC